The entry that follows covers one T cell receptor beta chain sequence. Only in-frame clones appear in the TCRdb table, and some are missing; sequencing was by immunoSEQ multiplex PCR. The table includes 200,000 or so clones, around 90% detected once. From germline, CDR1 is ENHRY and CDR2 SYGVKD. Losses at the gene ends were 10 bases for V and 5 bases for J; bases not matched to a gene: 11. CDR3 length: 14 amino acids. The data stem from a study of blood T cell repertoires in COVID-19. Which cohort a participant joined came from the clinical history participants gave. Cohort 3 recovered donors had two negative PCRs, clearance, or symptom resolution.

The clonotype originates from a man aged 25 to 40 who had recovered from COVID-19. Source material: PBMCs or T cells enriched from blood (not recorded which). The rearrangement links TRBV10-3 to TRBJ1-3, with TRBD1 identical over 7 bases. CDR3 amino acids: CANDLWDSRNTIYF. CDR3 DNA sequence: TGTGCCAACGACCTCTGGGACAGTAGAAACACCATATATTTT.